This paragraph reports one T cell receptor beta chain. Combining a sample-barcoded 5' primer with a J-beta primer mix, a second PCR ran for roughly 6 to 12 cycles. Via MiXCR, TCRdb re-called the 5' RACE reads, giving one row per CDR3 protein. The repertoire consists of 800,000 or so distinct CDR3 sequences, with approximately 67% occurring once and the leading ten covering roughly 25%. The data were taken from a study of blood T cells in healthy people across ages. The sample comprised blood. This TCR was recovered from a man aged 25-45 years in good health.

The CDR3 protein is CSAPPLDRAVDGYTF. The CDR3 nucleotides read TGCAGTGCTCCCCCCCTCGACAGGGCCGTGGATGGCTACACCTTC. This rearrangement joins TRBV20-1 to TRBJ1-2; the match to TRBD1 covers 7 bases. The germline gives CDR1 DFQATT, CDR2 SNEGSKA (reference sequence). V was pared by 5 bases and J by 6 bases, with 15 bases of the junction left unmatched. The CDR3 spans 15 residues.